This is a list of T cell receptor beta chains from one sample in a study of OX40 agonist ivuxolimab in advanced cancers. Repertoires were generated with immunoSEQ multiplex PCR, while TCRdb's copy carries only in-frame clones and drops some. The sample includes about 31,000 clones, 70% to 90% of them seen just once. The specimen comprised CD4+ or CD8+ T cells sorted from blood, sampled in a trial of the OX40 agonist ivuxolimab. The source is an adult with an advanced solid tumor such as melanoma, head and neck, liver or kidney cancer. The CDR3 runs from the conserved cysteine through the conserved F or W. Fields, in order: clone size, D gene, CDR3 length, V gene, J gene, CDR3 DNA, CDR3 protein. The D gene is left open where the match is weak. The listing skips clone size in some rows; elsewhere it reads once, few, many or a size class.

>.|.|14|TRBV6-6|TRBJ2-1
TGTGCCAGCAGAAAGCTGGGACGTATGAATGAGCAGTTCTTC
CASRKLGRMNEQFF
>.|.|18|TRBV4-2|TRBJ1-1
TGTGCCAGCAGCCAAGAGCGACAGGTTCGGGATAAGGACACTGAAGCTTTCTTT
CASSQERQVRDKDTEAFF
>.|.|13|TRBV6-1|TRBJ1-1
TGTGCCAGCAGAGGGAGAGGTAACACTGAAGCTTTCTTT
CASRGRGNTEAFF
>.|.|11|TRBV28|TRBJ2-3
TGTGCCAGCAGCCTAGAGAGTTGGCAGTATTTT
CASSLESWQYF
>.|TRBD1|14|TRBV6-1|TRBJ1-2
TGTGCCAGCAGTCCGGGACAGACGCTCTATGGCTACACCTTC
CASSPGQTLYGYTF
>few|.|14|TRBV18|TRBJ2-7
TGTGCCAGCTCACCGAGGGACTTTCCCTACGAGCAGTACTTC
CASSPRDFPYEQYF
>.|TRBD1|13|TRBV6-5|TRBJ1-1
TGTGCCAGCAGTATAGACAGGGACACTGAAGCTTTCTTT
CASSIDRDTEAFF
>once|.|12|TRBV10-3|TRBJ2-1
TGTGCCATCAGTGAGCTAATCAATGAGCAGTTCTTC
CAISELINEQFF
>.|.|16|TRBV5-6|TRBJ2-7
TGTGCCAGCAGCTGGTCTGACAGTTCCTTCTCCTACGAGCAGTACTTC
CASSWSDSSFSYEQYF
>.|.|13|TRBV5-1|TRBJ2-7
TGCGCCAGCAGCTCAGGGGTTGGAAACGAGCAGTACTTC
CASSSGVGNEQYF
>.|TRBD1|16|TRBV5-1|TRBJ1-4
TGCGCCAGCAGCTCACAAGCGGGACAGCTAAATGAAAAACTGTTTTTT
CASSSQAGQLNEKLFF
>.|TRBD2|14|TRBV7-9|TRBJ2-1
TGTGCCAGCAGCCGGACTAGCGGGAGTAGCGAGCAGTTCTTC
CASSRTSGSSEQFF
>.|TRBD1|14|TRBV15|TRBJ2-5
TGTGCCACCAGCATTACAGGGGGCTGGGAGACCCAGTACTTC
CATSITGGWETQYF
>.|.|13|TRBV6-5|TRBJ2-1
TGTGCCAGCAGTAGGGTGGGACCCAATGAGCAGTTCTTC
CASSRVGPNEQFF
>.|.|17|TRBV7-9|TRBJ2-1
TGTGCCAGCAGCTTAGCGGGGCTAGCCCGCCCTGACAATGAGCAGTTCTTC
CASSLAGLARPDNEQFF
>once|TRBD1|18|TRBV5-1|TRBJ1-1
TGCGCCAGCAGCTTGTTGTCGGGACAGGACGGGGGTGGCACTGAAGCTTTCTTT
CASSLLSGQDGGGTEAFF
>.|.|15|TRBV28|TRBJ1-5
TGTGCCAGCAGTCCACTTGGAGGGTCAGGCCAGCCCCAGCATTTT
CASSPLGGSGQPQHF
>.|TRBD2|17|TRBV4-1|TRBJ2-3
TGCGCCAGCAGCCAAGAAGGGACTAGCGGACCCACAGATACGCAGTATTTT
CASSQEGTSGPTDTQYF
>.|TRBD1|15|TRBV4-1|TRBJ1-2
TGCGCCAGCACCGCGCTGACGACAGGGAGATATGGCTACACCTTC
CASTALTTGRYGYTF
>.|.|15|TRBV7-9|TRBJ1-1
TGTGCCAGCAAAGAATCCGGGACGGAGAACACTGAAGCTTTCTTT
CASKESGTENTEAFF
>.|TRBD1|15|TRBV18|TRBJ2-7
TGTGCCAGCTCACCAAGGGGGACAGGCACCTACGAGCAGTACTTC
CASSPRGTGTYEQYF
>once|.|14|TRBV19|TRBJ1-1
TGTGCCAGTATGCGAGACAGGATGAACACTGAAGCTTTCTTT
CASMRDRMNTEAFF
>once|.|12|TRBV18|TRBJ2-7
TGTGCCAGCTCACCACAGACTGACGAGCAGTACTTC
CASSPQTDEQYF
>.|TRBD2|13|TRBV7-6|TRBJ2-7
TGTGCCAGCAGCGTCGGGACTATAGGCGAGCAGTACTTC
CASSVGTIGEQYF
>.|.|18|TRBV28|TRBJ2-3
TGTGCCAGCACTCTCACCACCCTACAGGGACCTAGCACAGATACGCAGTATTTT
CASTLTTLQGPSTDTQYF
>.|TRBD1|17|TRBV28|TRBJ2-2
TGTGCCAGCAGTCCGACCCATCTAGGGGGCTTGCCCGGGGAGCTGTTTTTT
CASSPTHLGGLPGELFF
>.|TRBD1|15|TRBV6-1|TRBJ1-2
TGTGCCAGCACTAGAAGACAGGGCTCCTTCTATGGCTACACCTTC
CASTRRQGSFYGYTF
>.|TRBD2|16|TRBV11-2|TRBJ2-1
TGTGCCAGCAGCTTCAAACTAGCGGGAGTTGACAATGAGCAGTTCTTC
CASSFKLAGVDNEQFF
>.|TRBD2|14|TRBV4-2|TRBJ2-5
TGTGCCAGCAGCCGGACTAGCGGGAAGGAGACCCAGTACTTC
CASSRTSGKETQYF
>.|.|14|TRBV9|TRBJ2-3
TGTGCCAGCAGCGGGCTGACTAGTCGGGATACGCAGTATTTT
CASSGLTSRDTQYF
>.|.|13|TRBV6-5|TRBJ1-1
TGTGCCAGCAGTTACTCGGGTGTCACTGAAGCTTTCTTT
CASSYSGVTEAFF
>.|.|12|TRBV28|TRBJ2-7
TGTGCCAGCAGCACAGGGATCCACGAGCAGTACTTC
CASSTGIHEQYF
>.|TRBD1|16|TRBV28|TRBJ1-5
TGTGCCAGCACCCCCGGACAGGGAGGAAGCAATCAGCCCCAGCATTTT
CASTPGQGGSNQPQHF